This passage covers 2 T cell receptor beta chains from one sample sequenced in a study of metastatic and nonmetastatic thyroid tumors. TCRdb called clones again from the PCR reads with MiXCR. The table lists about 49,000 clones, 20% of them singletons. Thyroid surgery was performed in patients who had received no treatment beforehand. The sequencing sample was made of blood. Receptor source: a female donor with papillary thyroid cancer or a benign thyroid nodule (not recorded which). Some clones in this sample may be carry-over from other donors' samples.

The CDR3 here is CASSLWQGSCTEAFF. Here the CDR3 DNA reads TGTGCCAGCAGTTTATGGCAGGGGTCATGCACTGAAGCTTTCTTT. The V gene is TRBV27, the J gene TRBJ1-1; D is possibly TRBD1 (6 bases). Trimming stripped 1 base from V and 4 bases from J, with 13 bases between. The CDR3 contains 15 residues. Germline V gene data show CDR1 as MNHEY and CDR2 as SMNVEV (reference sequence).

This clone was found many times. The chain combines TRBV3-1 with TRBJ2-7, with 8 positions matching TRBD1. J gave up 6 bases and V 3 bases, and 4 bases lay outside the gene matches. The CDR3 runs 13 residues. CDR1 is LGHDT, CDR2 YNNKEL, per germline (reference sequence). DNA of the CDR3: TGTGCCAGCAGCCACGGACAGGGCGGCGAGCAGTACTTC. It codes for CASSHGQGGEQYF.